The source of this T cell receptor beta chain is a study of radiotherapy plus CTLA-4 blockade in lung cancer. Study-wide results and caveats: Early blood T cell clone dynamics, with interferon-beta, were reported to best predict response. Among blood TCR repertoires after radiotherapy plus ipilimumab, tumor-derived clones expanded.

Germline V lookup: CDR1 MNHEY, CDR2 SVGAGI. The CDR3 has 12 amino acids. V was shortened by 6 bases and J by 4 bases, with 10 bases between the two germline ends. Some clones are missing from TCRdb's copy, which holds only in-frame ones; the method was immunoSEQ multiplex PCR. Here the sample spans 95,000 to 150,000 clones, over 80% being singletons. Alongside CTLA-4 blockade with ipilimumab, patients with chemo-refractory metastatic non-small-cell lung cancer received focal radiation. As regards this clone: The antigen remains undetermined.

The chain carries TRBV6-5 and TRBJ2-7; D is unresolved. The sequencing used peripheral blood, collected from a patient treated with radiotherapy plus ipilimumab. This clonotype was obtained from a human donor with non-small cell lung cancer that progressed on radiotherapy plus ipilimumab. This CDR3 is CASSQSPYEQYF. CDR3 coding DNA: TGTGCCAGCAGCCAATCCCCGTACGAGCAGTACTTC.